The TCR beta chain under discussion was sequenced for a study of blood T cells in healthy people across ages. The CDR3 is 15 residues long. Trimming took 2 bases from V and 1 from J, leaving 8 bases between them. CDR1 and CDR2 from the germline V gene are SGHDN and FVKESK. Turning to this clonotype: Its specificity is not known.

Through a sample-barcoded 5' primer and a J-beta primer mix, a second PCR was run for roughly 7 to 12 cycles. TCRdb used MiXCR to reprocess the 5' RACE reads, holding one entry per CDR3 protein. The sample holds about 970,000 distinct CDR3 sequences, about 51% seen once. Study-level findings and limits: Measured against age, TCR beta diversity per million T cells decreased in a roughly linear manner.

The TCR comes from a woman aged 55-75 years in good health. Sequencing input: blood. The chain carries TRBV14 and TRBJ2-2, with TRBD1 as a possible D gene (6 bases). CDR3 sequence (DNA): TGTGCCAGCAGCCAAAGGGGGATGAACACCGGGGAGCTGTTTTTT. It translates to CASSQRGMNTGELFF.